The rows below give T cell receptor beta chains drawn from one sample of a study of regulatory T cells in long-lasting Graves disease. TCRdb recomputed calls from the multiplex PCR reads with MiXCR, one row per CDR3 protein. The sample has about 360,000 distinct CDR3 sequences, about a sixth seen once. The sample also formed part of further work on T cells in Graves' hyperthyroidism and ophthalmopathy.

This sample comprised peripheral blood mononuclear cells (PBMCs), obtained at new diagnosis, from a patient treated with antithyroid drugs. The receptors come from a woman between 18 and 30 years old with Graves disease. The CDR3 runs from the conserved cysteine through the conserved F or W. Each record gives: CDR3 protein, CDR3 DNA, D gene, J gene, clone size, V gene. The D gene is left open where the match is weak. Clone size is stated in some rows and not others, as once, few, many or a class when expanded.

CDR3: CASSLVGLAGDPYNEQFF
DNA: TGTGCCAGCAGCTTAGTGGGCCTAGCGGGGGATCCTTACAATGAGCAGTTCTTC
D: TRBD2
J: TRBJ2-1
size: once
V: TRBV11-2

CDR3: CASSYYSGGGKETQYF
DNA: TGTGCCAGCAGTTACTACTCGGGTGGAGGAAAAGAGACCCAGTACTTC
D: NA
J: TRBJ2-5
size: NA
V: TRBV6-5

CDR3: CASSPRRAGSRKLFF
DNA: TGTGCCAGCAGTCCCCGACGGGCAGGGTCCAGGAAACTGTTTTTT
D: NA
J: TRBJ1-4
size: NA
V: TRBV10-3

CDR3: CASSPGLAGDDEQFF
DNA: TGCGCCAGCAGCCCTGGACTAGCGGGGGACGATGAGCAGTTCTTC
D: TRBD2
J: TRBJ2-1
size: few
V: TRBV4-1

CDR3: CSASSGRSYNEQFF
DNA: TGCAGTGCCAGTAGCGGGAGGTCCTACAATGAGCAGTTCTTC
D: TRBD2
J: TRBJ2-1
size: NA
V: TRBV20-1

CDR3: CASSWGGTEVGEQYF
DNA: TGTGCCAGCAGTTGGGGCGGGACAGAAGTGGGGGAGCAGTACTTC
D: NA
J: TRBJ2-7
size: medium-sized
V: TRBV28

CDR3: CASSPRHRTTSTDTQYF
DNA: TGTGCCAGCAGCCCCCGTCACAGGACTACTAGCACAGATACGCAGTATTTT
D: NA
J: TRBJ2-3
size: NA
V: TRBV6-2/TRBV6-3

CDR3: CASSLGTGDGYTF
DNA: TGTGCCAGCAGCCTGGGGACAGGGGATGGCTACACCTTC
D: TRBD1
J: TRBJ1-2
size: many
V: TRBV3-1

CDR3: CASSLRRHKASGGATTDTQYF
DNA: TGTGCCAGCAGTTTACGGAGACACAAGGCGAGCGGGGGGGCCACCACAGATACGCAGTATTTT
D: TRBD2
J: TRBJ2-3
size: few
V: TRBV27

CDR3: CATSRVLQGPHEQYF
DNA: TGTGCCACCAGCAGAGTTTTACAGGGGCCCCACGAGCAGTACTTC
D: TRBD1
J: TRBJ2-7
size: few
V: TRBV15

CDR3: CASSLSRRKLFF
DNA: TGTGCCAGCAGTTTGTCCCGACGGAAACTGTTTTTT
D: NA
J: TRBJ1-4
size: few
V: TRBV28

CDR3: CASSPLLSRGRGRREQYF
DNA: TGTGCCAGCAGTCCCCTCCTCTCTCGCGGGAGAGGGAGGAGGGAGCAGTACTTC
D: TRBD2
J: TRBJ2-7
size: NA
V: TRBV27

CDR3: CASRRDRAFNQPQHF
DNA: TGTGCCAGCAGGAGGGACAGAGCTTTCAATCAGCCCCAGCATTTT
D: TRBD1
J: TRBJ1-5
size: NA
V: TRBV6-1

CDR3: CASSLGLAGVNEQFF
DNA: TGTGCCAGCAGCTTGGGACTAGCGGGAGTTAATGAGCAGTTCTTC
D: TRBD2
J: TRBJ2-1
size: many
V: TRBV5-1

CDR3: CASSLAGQEETQYF
DNA: TGTGCCAGCAGTTTAGCAGGACAGGAAGAGACCCAGTACTTC
D: TRBD1
J: TRBJ2-5
size: many
V: TRBV28

CDR3: CASSYSTASETQYF
DNA: TGTGCCAGCAGTTACTCGACTGCCTCAGAGACCCAGTACTTC
D: NA
J: TRBJ2-5
size: NA
V: TRBV6-2/TRBV6-3

CDR3: CASSYGGTDDYQETQYF
DNA: TGTGCCAGCAGTTACGGGGGTACAGACGACTACCAAGAGACCCAGTACTTC
D: NA
J: TRBJ2-5
size: many
V: TRBV6-2/TRBV6-3

CDR3: CASSLWAGGGTDTQYF
DNA: TGTGCCAGCAGTCTCTGGGCAGGGGGCGGCACAGATACGCAGTATTTT
D: TRBD1
J: TRBJ2-3
size: NA
V: TRBV27

CDR3: CASSQATGGAGYTF
DNA: TGTGCCAGCAGCCAAGCTACAGGGGGCGCGGGCTACACCTTC
D: TRBD1
J: TRBJ1-2
size: few
V: TRBV14

CDR3: CASSLLAGSGDTQYF
DNA: TGTGCCAGCAGTTTACTAGCGGGGTCCGGAGATACGCAGTATTTT
D: TRBD2
J: TRBJ2-3
size: many
V: TRBV28

CDR3: CASRFTGWGATEAFF
DNA: TGTGCCAGCAGGTTTACCGGATGGGGGGCCACTGAAGCTTTCTTT
D: NA
J: TRBJ1-1
size: many
V: TRBV27

CDR3: CASSLGDDTRTQYF
DNA: TGCGCCAGCAGCTTGGGGGACGACACAAGGACCCAGTACTTC
D: NA
J: TRBJ2-5
size: many
V: TRBV5-1

CDR3: CATSDRRPPWGLFF
DNA: TGTGCCACCAGTGATCGAAGACCCCCGTGGGGGCTGTTTTTT
D: NA
J: TRBJ2-2
size: many
V: TRBV24-1

CDR3: CASSVHPGEAGTQYF
DNA: TGTGCCAGCAGCGTACACCCGGGAGAGGCCGGGACCCAGTACTTC
D: NA
J: TRBJ2-5
size: many
V: TRBV9

CDR3: CASSATGDSFGAFF
DNA: TGTGCCAGCAGCGCAACCGGGGACAGTTTCGGGGCTTTCTTT
D: TRBD1
J: TRBJ1-1
size: NA
V: TRBV9

CDR3: CASSFYLGRGGTDTQYF
DNA: TGTGCCAGCAGCTTTTATCTGGGTAGGGGAGGAACAGATACGCAGTATTTT
D: NA
J: TRBJ2-3
size: many
V: TRBV12-3/TRBV12-4

CDR3: CASSFKAGTGELFF
DNA: TGTGCCAGCAGCTTCAAGGCCGGCACCGGGGAGCTGTTTTTT
D: NA
J: TRBJ2-2
size: many
V: TRBV11-2

CDR3: CSARRDQSTEAFF
DNA: TGCAGTGCTAGAAGGGACCAATCCACTGAAGCTTTCTTT
D: NA
J: TRBJ1-1
size: many
V: TRBV20-1

CDR3: CASRALFTLDTEAFF
DNA: TGTGCCAGCAGGGCCCTCTTTACGTTGGACACTGAAGCTTTCTTT
D: NA
J: TRBJ1-1
size: few
V: TRBV2

CDR3: CASSAGSGTPLIYEQYF
DNA: TGTGCCAGCAGTGCTGGTAGCGGGACTCCACTTATTTACGAGCAGTACTTC
D: TRBD2
J: TRBJ2-7
size: NA
V: TRBV6-4

CDR3: CASSEPGQGDYEQFF
DNA: TGCGCCAGCAGTGAGCCGGGACAGGGGGATTATGAGCAGTTCTTC
D: TRBD1
J: TRBJ2-1
size: few
V: TRBV10-1

CDR3: CSATDVNYGYTF
DNA: TGCAGTGCTACTGACGTCAACTATGGCTACACCTTC
D: NA
J: TRBJ1-2
size: NA
V: TRBV20-1

CDR3: CASNYRDRLREQYF
DNA: TGTGCCAGCAACTATCGGGACAGGTTACGCGAGCAGTACTTC
D: TRBD1
J: TRBJ2-7
size: few
V: TRBV12-3/TRBV12-4

CDR3: CASSQELAGYTDTQYF
DNA: TGTGCCAGCAGCCAAGAACTAGCGGGGTACACAGATACGCAGTATTTT
D: TRBD2
J: TRBJ2-3
size: many
V: TRBV3-1

CDR3: CASSPGRGNTIYF
DNA: TGTGCCAGCAGCCCGGGTCGTGGAAACACCATATATTTT
D: NA
J: TRBJ1-3
size: few
V: TRBV6-1

CDR3: CASRPTSTGKWNYGYTF
DNA: TGTGCCAGCAGACCCACCAGCACAGGGAAATGGAACTATGGCTACACCTTC
D: NA
J: TRBJ1-2
size: many
V: TRBV28

CDR3: CASSIAGRMTYEQYF
DNA: TGTGCCAGTAGTATCGCGGGGCGGATGACCTACGAGCAGTACTTC
D: NA
J: TRBJ2-7
size: NA
V: TRBV19

CDR3: CSVSTGSGGNQPQHF
DNA: TGCAGCGTGTCTACAGGTTCCGGGGGCAATCAGCCCCAGCATTTT
D: NA
J: TRBJ1-5
size: NA
V: TRBV29-1

CDR3: CASSLLWTSGAGEQFF
DNA: TGTGCCAGCAGTTTACTGTGGACTAGCGGGGCGGGCGAGCAGTTCTTC
D: TRBD2
J: TRBJ2-1
size: many
V: TRBV28

CDR3: CASTYGLAGLWETQYF
DNA: TGTGCCAGCACCTACGGGTTAGCGGGGCTTTGGGAGACCCAGTACTTC
D: TRBD2
J: TRBJ2-5
size: many
V: TRBV12-3/TRBV12-4

CDR3: CASSEVGAWGYTF
DNA: TGTGCCAGCAGTGAAGTGGGGGCTTGGGGCTACACCTTC
D: NA
J: TRBJ1-2
size: NA
V: TRBV6-1

CDR3: CASSGAGTGNNQPQHF
DNA: TGTGCCAGCAGTGGGGCGGGGACGGGCAACAATCAGCCCCAGCATTTT
D: NA
J: TRBJ1-5
size: NA
V: TRBV28

CDR3: CASSFGQVAGTQYF
DNA: TGTGCCAGCAGTTTTGGACAGGTGGCAGGGACCCAGTACTTC
D: TRBD1
J: TRBJ2-5
size: NA
V: TRBV27

CDR3: CASSLGLAENTQYF
DNA: TGTGCCAGCTCACTGGGACTAGCGGAGAATACGCAGTATTTT
D: TRBD2
J: TRBJ2-3
size: many
V: TRBV18

CDR3: CASSPGGGGSSYNEQFF
DNA: TGCGCCAGCAGCCCCGGGGGAGGGGGAAGCTCCTACAATGAGCAGTTCTTC
D: NA
J: TRBJ2-1
size: many
V: TRBV5-1

CDR3: CASSPTSGRGPEQYF
DNA: TGTGCCAGCAGTCCGACTAGCGGGCGGGGGCCGGAGCAGTACTTC
D: TRBD2
J: TRBJ2-7
size: NA
V: TRBV28

CDR3: CASSLDLTNTKGYGYTF
DNA: TGCGCCAGCAGCTTGGACCTCACTAACACAAAAGGCTATGGCTACACCTTC
D: NA
J: TRBJ1-2
size: few
V: TRBV5-1

CDR3: CASSLAARERSQYF
DNA: TGTGCCAGCAGCTTGGCGGCCCGGGAAAGATCGCAGTATTTT
D: NA
J: TRBJ2-3
size: many
V: TRBV5-1

CDR3: CASSQVDYEQYF
DNA: TGTGCCAGCAGCCAAGTTGACTACGAGCAGTACTTC
D: NA
J: TRBJ2-7
size: NA
V: TRBV3-1

CDR3: CASSPRDRENIQYF
DNA: TGTGCCAGCAGCCCGCGGGACAGGGAGAACATTCAGTACTTC
D: TRBD1
J: TRBJ2-4
size: many
V: TRBV7-9

CDR3: CASSSSGQGWEKLFF
DNA: TGTGCCAGCAGCTCATCGGGACAGGGCTGGGAAAAACTGTTTTTT
D: TRBD1
J: TRBJ1-4
size: many
V: TRBV11-1

CDR3: CASSVVANFYNEQFF
DNA: TGTGCCAGCAGCGTAGTAGCGAACTTTTACAATGAGCAGTTCTTC
D: NA
J: TRBJ2-1
size: NA
V: TRBV9

CDR3: CASSSAGTGIYYEQYF
DNA: TGTGCCAGCAGTTCCGCCGGGACAGGGATTTACTACGAGCAGTACTTC
D: TRBD1
J: TRBJ2-7
size: NA
V: TRBV28

CDR3: CASSPIRGIGYTF
DNA: TGTGCCAGCAGCCCGATTAGGGGGATTGGCTACACCTTC
D: NA
J: TRBJ1-2
size: few
V: TRBV7-8

CDR3: CASSEQGWETQYF
DNA: TGTGCCAGCAGTGAGCAGGGGTGGGAGACCCAGTACTTC
D: NA
J: TRBJ2-5
size: many
V: TRBV2

CDR3: CASSPRLAGGGYGYTF
DNA: TGTGCCAGCAGCCCCCGTTTGGCAGGGGGAGGCTATGGCTACACCTTC
D: TRBD1
J: TRBJ1-2
size: NA
V: TRBV5-8

CDR3: CASSVSGRTAQETQYF
DNA: TGTGCCAGCAGCGTAAGCGGAAGGACAGCGCAAGAGACCCAGTACTTC
D: NA
J: TRBJ2-5
size: NA
V: TRBV9